This T cell receptor (beta chain) originates from a study of T cell changes during pregnancy in multiple sclerosis. The data were produced by immunoSEQ multiplex PCR, yet TCRdb's version contains in-frame clones alone and is incomplete. Of over 45,000 clones listed, approximately 92% were seen once; the top ten hold around 2%. Only one count was recorded for this clone. With 8 bases clipped from V and 6 bases from J, the junction kept 15 bases outside the gene matches. CDR3 size: 15 residues. Germline V gene lookup returns CDR1 LNHDA and CDR2 SQIVND (reference sequence). The sample here was peripheral blood, taken in the third trimester of pregnancy. This receptor was identified in a female donor with multiple sclerosis, enrolled in a pregnancy study. The chain is built from TRBV19 and TRBJ1-2; 7 bases align to TRBD1. The CDR3 nucleotides read TGTGCCAGTTCCCTCAACAAACAGGGGAGCAATGGCTACACCTTC. It specifies CASSLNKQGSNGYTF.